The sequence of this TCR beta chain was determined in a study of early T cells in non-severe SARS-CoV-2 infection. About the study: The sequenced material was bulk RNA from unsorted whole blood, and its chains were unpaired. Study outcomes and limitations: Anti-spike CD8 responses were favored by VDJdb matching, which missed private and CD4 specificities.

This clonotype was observed many times. The antigen is not known. Germline loops: CDR1 DFQATT, CDR2 SNEGSKA (reference sequence). Trimming pared 0 bases from V and 4 bases from J, leaving 9 bases between. The CDR3 has 13 amino acids. Individually, cDNA molecules had unique molecular identifiers attached to them. TCRdb reprocessed the 5' RACE reads with MiXCR, giving one entry per CDR3 protein. The data hold approximately 28,000 distinct CDR3 sequences, with approximately 4.1% observed a single time. This receptor was identified in an adult who was a healthcare worker with PCR-confirmed SARS-CoV-2 infection or an uninfected control (not recorded which). The V and J genes are TRBV20-1 and TRBJ2-5; the D gene is possibly TRBD2 (6 bases). The sequencing input was whole blood. Here the CDR3 reads CSARDGGTETQYF. The CDR3 DNA is TGCAGTGCTAGAGACGGCGGGACAGAGACCCAGTACTTC.